What follows are 21 T cell receptor beta chains derived from one specimen sequenced in a study of T-cell memory formation after mild COVID-19. TCRdb used MiXCR to reprocess the 5' RACE reads, holding one entry per CDR3 protein. In the table there are roughly 42,000 distinct CDR3 sequences, about 7.1% of which are singletons. Sequenced: PBMCs or a T cell subset sorted from them (not recorded which). These receptors originate from a man between 18 and 29 years old who had mild COVID-19 (a few samples of this study predate the infection). Cell type and time point are not known.

Only a few counts were recorded for this clonotype. V usage is TRBV5-1 and J usage is TRBJ2-7; TRBD1 agrees at 10 bases. V gave up 4 bases and J gave up 5 bases; unmatched junction bases: 6. CDR1 SGHRS and CDR2 YFSETQ come from the germline V gene. This CDR3 contains 14 residues. The CDR3 here is CASSQGQGLNEQYF. CDR3 coding DNA: TGCGCCAGCAGCCAGGGACAGGGGTTAAACGAGCAGTACTTC. Combining the CDR3 with reference TRBV5-1 and TRBJ2-7 gives the whole variable domain KAGVTQTPRYLIKTRGQQVTLSCSPISGHRSVSWYQQTPGQGLQFLFEYFSETQRNKGNFPGRFSGRQFSNSRSEMNVSTLELGDSALYLCASSQGQGLNEQYFGPGTRLTVT.

This clonotype turned up a few times. The V and J genes are TRBV10-3 and TRBJ2-5; weak D call: TRBD2 (7 bases). V gave up 0 bases and J gave up 4 bases, with 27 bases separating them. The CDR3 has 20 residues. Germline lookup yields CDR1 ENHRY and CDR2 SYGVKD. CDR3 DNA sequence: TGTGCCATCAGTGAGTCGTTACGTCGCGCGGGGGCCCGGAAAGGAGAGACCCAGTACTTC. This sequence encodes CAISESLRRAGARKGETQYF.

This clonotype was seen only a few times. V gene TRBV6-2 or TRBV6-3 combines with J gene TRBJ2-7; 8 bases match TRBD1. Trimming at V came to 5 bases and at J to 4 bases, leaving 7 bases not matched to a gene. Germline V CDR1 and CDR2: MNHEY, SVGEGT. The CDR3 is 14 residues long. The CDR3 coding sequence is TGTGCCAGCAGTCGCCGGGACAGGTATTACGAGCAGTACGTC. This gives the protein CASSRRDRYYEQYV.

This clonotype was recorded many times. The chain has TRBV6-2 or TRBV6-3 and TRBJ2-1; 7 bases are shared with TRBD1. The length of the CDR3 is 16 residues. CDR1 is MNHEY and CDR2 is SVGEGT in the germline V gene. With V trimmed by 6 bases and J by 0 bases, 8 bases remained unmatched. In nucleotides, the CDR3 is TGTGCCAGCAGAACGATACAGGGGAGCTCCTACAATGAGCAGTTCTTC. Amino acid sequence: CASRTIQGSSYNEQFF.

This clonotype has a count of ten or more. For the CDR3, the DNA is TGTGCCAGCAGTTACCGGGACAGGGAGTTGTCTGGGGCCAACGTCCTGACTTTC. The encoded protein is CASSYRDRELSGANVLTF. The chain is built from TRBV27 and TRBJ2-6; TRBD1 agrees at 9 bases. Trimming took 4 bases from V and 1 from J; bases not matched to a gene: 8. Germline V gene sequence: CDR1 MNHEY, CDR2 SMNVEV (reference sequence). The CDR3 contains 18 residues.

This clonotype was seen repeatedly, ten times or more. The CDR3 DNA reads as TGTGCCAGCAGCTTAGTGGCAGTCCGGGATGAAAAACTGTTTTTT. It is translated as CASSLVAVRDEKLFF. The rearrangement joins TRBV7-2 to TRBJ1-4; D gene uncertain. The CDR3 spans 15 residues. V gave up 1 base and J gave up 6 bases, with 12 bases separating them. The germline V gene encodes CDR1 SGHTA and CDR2 FQGNSA.

This clonotype was seen repeatedly, ten times or more. The gene calls are TRBV28 and TRBJ2-5, with TRBD1 identical over 10 bases. The germline CDR1 and CDR2 sequences are MDHEN and SYDVKM. The CDR3 is made up of 20 amino acids. The junction had 24 bases not matched to a gene; V was cut back by 6 bases and J by 5 bases. Written as DNA, the CDR3 is TGTGCCAGCAGGGGATACGGGCGTTTCCAGGACAGGGGGAATGGTGAGACCCAGTACTTC. This codes for CASRGYGRFQDRGNGETQYF. The whole variable domain, filled in from reference TRBV28 and TRBJ2-5, reads DVKVTQSSRYLVKRTGEKVFLECVQDMDHENMFWYRQDPGLGLRLIYFSYDVKMKEKGDIPEGYSVSREKKERFSLILESASTNQTSMYLCASRGYGRFQDRGNGETQYFGPGTRLLVL.

In this sample, this clonotype turned up a few times. The chain is built from TRBV7-8 and TRBJ2-1, with 10 nucleotides matching TRBD1. Germline V gene sequence: CDR1 SGHVS, CDR2 FQNEAQ. The CDR3 is made up of 16 amino acids. Unmatched junction bases numbered 11, after V lost 5 bases and J lost 7 bases. For the CDR3, the DNA is TGTGCCAGCAGCGATAAACCGGGACAGGGGATGAATGAGCAGTTCTTC. Translated: CASSDKPGQGMNEQFF.

This clonotype has more than one count but fewer than ten. The chain combines TRBV5-1 with TRBJ1-5; TRBD1 aligns across 9 bases. The junction had 2 bases not matched to a gene; V was cut back by 3 bases and J by 1 base. CDR1 and CDR2 (germline): SGHRS, YFSETQ. The CDR3 covers 15 residues. CDR3 DNA: TGCGCCAGCAGCTGGACAGGGGCCAGCAATCAGCCCCAGCATTTT. Encoded protein: CASSWTGASNQPQHF. Full variable domain (outside the CDR3, taken from reference TRBV5-1 and TRBJ1-5): KAGVTQTPRYLIKTRGQQVTLSCSPISGHRSVSWYQQTPGQGLQFLFEYFSETQRNKGNFPGRFSGRQFSNSRSEMNVSTLELGDSALYLCASSWTGASNQPQHFGDGTRLSIL.

The genes are TRBV7-6 and TRBJ2-3, with 8 bases fitting TRBD1. V lost 4 bases and J lost 4; bases outside the gene matches: 4. This CDR3 has 14 amino acids. Germline CDR1 and CDR2: SGHVS and FNYEAQ. The CDR3: CASSSRTGSDTQYF. For the CDR3, the DNA is TGTGCCAGCAGCTCGCGGACAGGGTCAGATACGCAGTATTTT.

This sequence joins TRBV5-6 and TRBJ2-4; D may be TRBD1 (5 bases). Trimming removed 2 bases at V and 0 bases at J, with 12 bases between. The CDR3 covers 16 residues. Germline V CDR1 and CDR2: SGHDT, YYEEEE. The CDR3 is CASSLVRGRAKNIQYF. The CDR3 nucleotides read TGTGCCAGCAGCTTAGTTAGGGGAAGAGCCAAAAACATTCAGTACTTC. Supplemented by reference TRBV5-6 and TRBJ2-4, the full variable domain reads DAGVTQSPTHLIKTRGQQVTLRCSPKSGHDTVSWYQQALGQGPQFIFQYYEEEERQRGNFPDRFSGHQFPNYSSELNVNALLLGDSALYLCASSLVRGRAKNIQYFGAGTRLSVL.

This sequence joins TRBV18 and TRBJ2-7, with 8 nucleotides matching TRBD1. The length of the CDR3 is 14 residues. V shed 3 bases, J shed 2 bases, and the junction held 3 bases outside the gene matches. Per germline, CDR1 KGHSH and CDR2 LQKENI. The CDR3 DNA follows: TGTGCCAGCTCACCGCGACAGGGGACCTACGAGCAGTACTTC. It translates to CASSPRQGTYEQYF.

V usage is TRBV5-5 and J usage is TRBJ1-1; D might be TRBD1 (6 bases). The CDR3 totals 13 residues. Germline CDR1 is SGHKS and CDR2 is YYEKEE (reference sequence). Between the trimmed V and J ends, which lost 4 bases and 5 bases, there was a span of 12 bases. The CDR3 loop is CASSTQGYTEAFF. The CDR3, as DNA: TGTGCCAGCAGCACCCAGGGGTATACTGAAGCTTTCTTT.

The genes are TRBV7-3 and TRBJ2-3; 11 nucleotides match TRBD2. V lost 3 bases and J lost 4; bases outside the gene matches: 6. This CDR3 spans 16 amino acids. CDR1 is SGHTA, CDR2 FQGTGA, per germline. DNA for the CDR3: TGTGCCAGCAGCTTTAGCGGGGGGGCGTCGGCAGATACGCAGTATTTT. Its translation is CASSFSGGASADTQYF.

The gene calls are TRBV20-1 and TRBJ1-6; a possible D gene is TRBD1 (5 bases). V lost 1 base and J lost 0, with 7 bases in between. The CDR3 runs to 15 residues. Looked up from germline, CDR1 is DFQATT and CDR2 is SNEGSKA (reference sequence). Here the CDR3 reads CSARVDSSYNSPLHF. The DNA for the CDR3 is TGCAGTGCTAGAGTAGACAGCTCCTATAATTCACCCCTCCACTTT.

Only a few counts were recorded for this clonotype. The genes are TRBV6-5 and TRBJ1-5; TRBD1 might be the D (6 bases). Germline V lookup: CDR1 MNHEY, CDR2 SVGAGI. V gave up 0 bases and J gave up 2 bases, with 14 bases separating them. The CDR3 runs 17 residues. The CDR3 loop is CASSYSVPGAGNQPQHF. The CDR3 DNA reads as TGTGCCAGCAGTTACTCTGTCCCGGGGGCGGGCAATCAGCCCCAGCATTTT.

This clonotype appeared a few times. The chain is built from TRBV7-2 and TRBJ2-5; tentative D call: TRBD2 (5 bases). Germline V gene lookup returns CDR1 SGHTA and CDR2 FQGNSA. This CDR3 has 13 amino acids. With 3 bases removed from V and 4 bases from J, the gap between germline ends came to 9 bases. The CDR3 sequence is CASSFRGGETQYF. Here the CDR3 DNA reads TGTGCCAGCAGCTTCCGGGGTGGAGAGACCCAGTACTTC.

The sample holds a few counts of this clonotype. The chain employs TRBV7-9 and TRBJ1-2; no clear D. CDR3 size: 13 residues. V lost 2 bases and J 4 bases, leaving 8 bases between the germline ends. In germline, CDR1 is SEHNR, CDR2 FQNEAQ (reference sequence). The CDR3 here is CASSLNAGYGYTF. The CDR3 region has the DNA TGTGCCAGCAGCTTAAATGCGGGCTATGGCTACACCTTC.

This clonotype was detected ten times or more. The chain employs TRBV4-3 and TRBJ2-3; 10 bases agree with TRBD1. From germline, CDR1 is LGHNA and CDR2 YSLEER. The CDR3 spans 15 residues. V trimming: 4 bases; J trimming: 3 bases; junction bases outside the gene matches: 4. The CDR3 nucleotides are TGCGCCAGCAGCCTCGGGACAGGGGAGACAGATACGCAGTATTTT. Its protein is CASSLGTGETDTQYF.

This clonotype came up a few times. The gene calls are TRBV19 and TRBJ2-3; 7 nucleotides align to TRBD1. The CDR3 totals 17 residues. J gave up 0 bases and V 5 bases, and 11 bases lay outside the gene matches. The germline V gene has CDR1 LNHDA and CDR2 SQIVND (reference sequence). The CDR3 sequence: CASSVWLLGQSTDTQYF. The CDR3 DNA is TGTGCCAGTAGTGTGTGGCTTTTGGGACAGAGCACAGATACGCAGTATTTT.

The rearrangement links TRBV11-2 to TRBJ1-1, with no clear D. Trimming took 5 bases from V and 2 from J, leaving 9 bases between them. The CDR3 consists of 13 residues. Germline V gene sequence: CDR1 SGHAT, CDR2 FQNNGV. The CDR3 reads CASSRPRNTEAFF. The CDR3 nucleotides read TGTGCCAGCAGCCGCCCAAGAAACACTGAAGCTTTCTTT.